Following are 28 T cell receptor beta chains from one sample sequenced in a study of cytomegalovirus exposure and HLA in healthy donors. Amplification used 60 Vbeta primers and 13 Jbeta primers. Assay used: immunoSEQ multiplex PCR; TCRdb lists only in-frame clones, some missing. Of 100,000 to 150,000 clones detected, 70% to 80% appear once; the ten largest clones hold about 16%. Sequencing was performed on PBMCs. Receptors originate from a man aged 45-65 years in good health and CMV-seropositive.

J is TRBJ2-2 and V is TRBV9, with TRBD2 matching 13 bases. This CDR3 comprises 17 residues. J was trimmed by 6 bases and V by 0 bases; bases with no gene match: 5. CDR1 SGDLS and CDR2 YYNGEE come from the germline V gene. For the CDR3, the DNA is TGTGCCAGCAGCGTAGGGACTAGCGGGGGAGTGGCCGGGGAGCTGTTTTTT. Encoded protein: CASSVGTSGGVAGELFF.

V usage is TRBV4-1 and J usage is TRBJ2-3, with TRBD1 matching over 8 bases. The V and J ends lost 0 bases and 1 base, in that order; junction bases with no gene match: 6. The CDR3 totals 17 residues. Germline V gives CDR1 MGHRA, CDR2 YSYEKL. CDR3 loop: CASSQDPPTGGTDTQYF. The CDR3 coding sequence is TGCGCCAGCAGCCAAGATCCCCCGACAGGGGGCACAGATACGCAGTATTTT.

The chain has TRBV6-1 and TRBJ2-7; D is perhaps TRBD2 (6 bases). The CDR3 spans 14 residues. V was cut by 3 bases and J by 1 base, with 10 bases left in between. Germline V CDR1 and CDR2: MNHNS, SASEGT. CDR3 residues: CASSESAGSYEQYF. The CDR3 coding sequence is TGTGCCAGCAGTGAGTCGGCGGGATCCTACGAGCAGTACTTC.

This clone has a handful of counts. V gene TRBV2 combines with J gene TRBJ1-1, with 7 bases lining up with TRBD1. Germline CDR1 and CDR2: SNHLY and FYNNEI. CDR3 length equals 13 residues. The V and J ends lost 8 bases and 1 base, in that order; junction bases with no gene match: 4. The CDR3 reads CASHDRENTEAFF. The DNA for the CDR3 is TGTGCCAGCCACGACAGGGAGAACACTGAAGCTTTCTTT.

The DNA of the CDR3 is TGTGCCAGCACCCTCGGGGGGATTTACACTGAAGCTTTCTTT. It is translated as CASTLGGIYTEAFF. This chain uses TRBV5-4 with TRBJ1-1, with D perhaps TRBD1 (5 bases). V lost 6 bases, J lost 3 bases, and 15 bases lay in between. The CDR3 extends over 14 amino acids. Germline CDR1 and CDR2: SGHNT and YYREEE (reference sequence).

This clone appeared a few times. CDR3 DNA: TGTGCCAGCAGGGACCGACGGACTAGCGGGAGGGCCGGGGAGCTGTTTTTT. Translated: CASRDRRTSGRAGELFF. The genes are TRBV5-4 and TRBJ2-2; 15 nucleotides match TRBD2. The trim removed 5 bases at V and 6 bases at J, leaving 8 bases unmatched. In germline, CDR1 is SGHNT, CDR2 YYREEE (reference sequence). The CDR3 sequence is 17 residues long.

This chain's CDR3 is CASSPPGRGVETQYF. CDR3 nucleotides: TGTGCCAGCTCACCACCGGGTCGGGGAGTGGAGACCCAGTACTTC. This rearrangement joins TRBV18 to TRBJ2-5; D may be TRBD2 (5 bases). Per germline, CDR1 KGHSH and CDR2 LQKENI. The CDR3 totals 15 residues. V was pared by 0 bases and J by 5 bases, with 13 bases between. Together with reference TRBV18 and TRBJ2-5, the CDR3 gives the full variable domain: NAGVMQNPRHLVRRRGQEARLRCSPMKGHSHVYWYRQLPEEGLKFMVYLQKENIIDESGMPKERFSAEFPKEGPSILRIQQVVRGDSAAYFCASSPPGRGVETQYFGPGTRLLVL.

The gene calls are TRBV6-6 and TRBJ2-2, with 7 bases fitting TRBD1. Germline CDR1 reads MNHNY; CDR2 reads SVGAGI (reference sequence). After removal of 6 bases from V and 0 bases from J, the junction contained 7 bases not matched to a gene. The CDR3 is 16 amino acids. The CDR3 loop is CASSRQGRANTGELFF. DNA for the CDR3: TGTGCCAGCAGCCGACAGGGTCGGGCGAACACCGGGGAGCTGTTTTTT.

Worth noting for this clone: Relative to the germline gene, one junction end is altered; a read error may explain this. The CDR3 DNA follows: TGTGCCAGCAGTGAAAGGCTGACTAGCGGGAGGAAAGCCTTC. This codes for CASSERLTSGRKAF. V usage is TRBV2 and J usage is TRBJ2-7, with 13 nucleotides matching TRBD2. The germline V gene encodes CDR1 SNHLY and CDR2 FYNNEI. The CDR3 has 14 amino acids.

V gene TRBV14 combines with J gene TRBJ1-2, with unresolved D. V was pared by 5 bases and J by 3 bases, with 13 bases between. Germline CDR1 SGHDN, CDR2 FVKESK. The CDR3 has 14 amino acids. As DNA, the CDR3 is TGTGCCAGCAGCGCGGGGTGGCGTCACTATGGCTACACCTTC. As protein: CASSAGWRHYGYTF.

The CDR3 nucleotides read TGTGCCATCAGTGAGACACCAAAGGAGGGAGGATTAACGAATGAGCAGTTCTTC. This encodes CAISETPKEGGLTNEQFF. The chain uses TRBV10-3 and TRBJ2-1, with D perhaps matching TRBD2 (6 bases). The CDR3 extends over 18 amino acids. Looked up from germline, CDR1 is ENHRY and CDR2 is SYGVKD. V shed 2 bases and J shed 7 bases, with 24 bases lying between them.

The chain is built from TRBV15 and TRBJ2-3; D gene ambiguous. V was pared by 0 bases and J by 10 bases, with 17 bases between. Germline CDR1 is LNHNV and CDR2 is YYDKDF (reference sequence). The CDR3 has 15 amino acids. In DNA form, the CDR3 reads TGTGCCACCAGCAGAGATCAGTTAGCAAGAGGAGCGCAGTATTTT. This codes for CATSRDQLARGAQYF.

This clone is a singleton in its sample. Different DNA sequences within this sample yield the same CDR3. J is TRBJ1-6 and V is TRBV5-1; the D gene is possibly TRBD1 (6 bases). Germline lookup yields CDR1 SGHRS and CDR2 YFSETQ. This CDR3 spans 16 amino acids. The V and J ends lost 5 bases and 0 bases respectively, with 12 bases between them. The CDR3 region has the DNA TGCGCCAGCAGTTCCCAGGGGAGCTCCTATAATTCACCCCTCCACTTT. Translated: CASSSQGSSYNSPLHF.

This rearrangement joins TRBV4-3 to TRBJ1-1; D might be TRBD1 (5 bases). Trimming pared 0 bases from V and 2 bases from J, leaving 16 bases between. Germline loops: CDR1 LGHNA, CDR2 YSLEER. CDR3 length: 17 residues. This chain's CDR3 is CASSQDIIRERNTEAFF. CDR3 DNA: TGCGCCAGCAGCCAAGATATAATCAGGGAAAGAAACACTGAAGCTTTCTTT.

The CDR3 spells CASDRGSYEQYF. In DNA, the CDR3 is TGTGCCTCGGATCGCGGGAGCTACGAGCAGTACTTC. The V and J genes are TRBV2 and TRBJ2-7, with TRBD2 matching over 7 bases. Looked up from germline, CDR1 is SNHLY and CDR2 is FYNNEI. This CDR3 is built from 12 residues. The V and J ends lost 11 bases and 3 bases, in that order; junction bases with no gene match: 7.

This chain connects TRBV5-8 to TRBJ1-3; 9 bases align to TRBD1. This CDR3 region has 16 residues. Unmatched junction bases numbered 9, after V lost 6 bases and J lost 2 bases. Germline V CDR1 and CDR2: SGHTS, YDEGEE. CDR3 in amino acids: CASTPGQGRTGNTIYF. CDR3 nucleotide sequence: TGTGCCAGCACCCCGGGACAGGGTAGAACTGGAAACACCATATATTTT.

The chain is built from TRBV6-8 and TRBJ1-1; TRBD1 is a possible D gene (5 bases). Trimming cost V 2 bases and J 11 bases, with 18 bases left between them. This CDR3 is built from 14 residues. Germline V gene sequence: CDR1 MNHGY, CDR2 SAAAGT. The CDR3 DNA reads TGTGCCAGCAGTTACACTTGGTCGCAGGGAGGTGCTTTCTTT. Amino acids: CASSYTWSQGGAFF.

The chain recombines TRBV29-1 with TRBJ1-1; TRBD1 might be the D (5 bases). The CDR3 sequence is 12 residues long. Trimming shortened V by 3 bases and J by 0 bases, and 5 bases separated the two germline ends. Germline CDR1 SQVTM, CDR2 ANQGSEA. The CDR3 DNA reads as TGCAGCGTTGACAGGGTGAACACTGAAGCTTTCTTT. Protein product: CSVDRVNTEAFF.

The chain has TRBV6-6 and TRBJ1-3, with TRBD1 matching 9 bases. The CDR3 spans 15 residues. Germline-derived CDR1 and CDR2 are MNHNY and SVGAGI (reference sequence). V was pared by 7 bases and J by 4 bases, with 8 bases of the junction left unmatched. The CDR3 DNA follows: TGTGCCAGCAATGGACAGGGGCTTTTCGGAAACACCATATATTTT. Residues: CASNGQGLFGNTIYF.

This clone was counted a few times. The chain has TRBV6-5 and TRBJ1-2, with D perhaps matching TRBD1 (5 bases). V gave up 1 base and J gave up 2 bases, with 11 bases separating them. Per germline, CDR1 MNHEY and CDR2 SVGAGI. The CDR3 runs 15 residues. This CDR3 reads CASSYFRTTNYGYTF. CDR3 DNA: TGTGCCAGCAGTTACTTTAGGACAACCAACTATGGCTACACCTTC.

The count of this clone is one. This chain links TRBV7-2 with TRBJ2-1; TRBD1 aligns across 10 bases. The germline CDR1 and CDR2 sequences are SGHTA and FQGNSA. Trimming cost V 4 bases and J 6 bases; bases outside gene matches: 9. This CDR3 has 16 residues. The CDR3 here is CASSSLLGQGTNEQFF. The CDR3 DNA follows: TGTGCCAGCAGCTCTCTTCTGGGACAGGGGACCAATGAGCAGTTCTTC.

V is TRBV29-1 and J is TRBJ2-2; 7 bases are a match to TRBD2. Germline CDR1 and CDR2: SQVTM and ANQGSEA. V trimming: 6 bases; J trimming: 2 bases; junction bases outside the gene matches: 6. The CDR3 has 14 amino acids. The CDR3 DNA is TGCAGCGTGGACTTAGCGGGTAACACCGGGGAGCTGTTTTTT. This sequence encodes CSVDLAGNTGELFF.

The chain has TRBV7-9 and TRBJ2-1; D gene ambiguous. The CDR3 length is 15 residues. The V end lost 2 bases, the J end lost 8 bases, and 16 bases lay between the germline ends. Germline CDR1 is SEHNR and CDR2 is FQNEAQ (reference sequence). CDR3 coding DNA: TGTGCCAGCAGCTTATGGTTTTCTACGATGGATGAGCAGTTCTTC. It yields the protein CASSLWFSTMDEQFF.

The rearrangement joins TRBV5-4 to TRBJ2-1, with 9 bases matching TRBD1. CDR1 SGHNT and CDR2 YYREEE come from the germline V gene (reference sequence). There are 16 residues in the CDR3. V was pared by 0 bases and J by 4 bases, with 5 bases of the junction left unmatched. The CDR3: CASSLGQGGLYNEQFF. The CDR3 nucleotides read TGTGCCAGCAGCTTGGGACAGGGGGGGCTTTACAATGAGCAGTTCTTC.

This chain connects TRBV18 to TRBJ1-2, with TRBD1 matching over 8 bases. With 2 bases clipped from V and 9 bases from J, the junction kept 8 bases outside the gene matches. CDR1 is KGHSH and CDR2 is LQKENI in the germline V gene. The CDR3 has 14 amino acids. CDR3: CASSPADRGFSYTF. The CDR3 nucleotides read TGTGCCAGCTCACCAGCTGACAGGGGTTTTAGCTACACCTTC. The full variable domain, its missing parts supplied by reference TRBV18 and TRBJ1-2, is NAGVMQNPRHLVRRRGQEARLRCSPMKGHSHVYWYRQLPEEGLKFMVYLQKENIIDESGMPKERFSAEFPKEGPSILRIQQVVRGDSAAYFCASSPADRGFSYTFGSGTRLTVV.

The DNA of the CDR3 is TGCGCCAGCTACCCGGGGGGTCCCGGGGGCTACACCTTC. Protein sequence: CASYPGGPGGYTF. The chain combines TRBV5-1 with TRBJ1-2; D might be TRBD1 (5 bases). The CDR3 totals 13 residues. V lost 7 bases and J 8 bases, leaving 18 bases between the germline ends. From germline, CDR1 is SGHRS and CDR2 YFSETQ.

A remark on this clone: One junction end does not reproduce the germline sequence, and a read error may be involved. J is TRBJ1-1 and V is TRBV7-7, with TRBD1 identical over 8 bases. Germline loops: CDR1 SSHAT, CDR2 FNYEAQ (reference sequence). This CDR3 spans 16 amino acids. CDR3 coding DNA: TGTGCTAGCAGCCCCGTCGACAGGGGACTAAACACTGAAGCTTTCTTT. Translated, it gives CASSPVDRGLNTEAFF.

V and J are TRBV18 and TRBJ1-5; tentatively, D is TRBD1 (5 bases). The CDR3 spans 13 residues. V gave up 3 bases and J gave up 4 bases, with 7 bases separating them. The germline V gene has CDR1 KGHSH and CDR2 LQKENI. The chain's CDR3 is CASSPQGNQPQHF. CDR3 in DNA: TGTGCCAGCTCACCGCAGGGAAATCAGCCCCAGCATTTT.